Here is one T cell receptor (beta chain) with its context. This CDR3 spans 17 amino acids. Deletions cut 2 bases from V and 0 bases from J, with 14 bases between. Germline CDR1 reads MNHEY; CDR2 reads SVGEGT. The entry originates in a study of blood T cells in healthy people across ages. Next came a second PCR, run for about 6 to 12 cycles, which used a sample-barcoded 5' primer along with a J-beta primer mix. A minimum of 3 million CDR3-containing paired-end reads was obtained for each sample. Each CDR3 protein is one row after TCRdb ran MiXCR on the 5' RACE reads. The sample yields about 640,000 distinct CDR3 sequences, roughly 50% seen once.

The sequencing input was blood. The chain links TRBV6-2 or TRBV6-3 to TRBJ1-3; D is uncertain. This TCR was recovered from a man in his fifties or sixties in good health. This CDR3 is CASSYGGPLGSGNTIYF. Written as DNA, the CDR3 is TGTGCCAGCAGTTACGGAGGGCCCTTGGGCTCTGGAAACACCATATATTTT.